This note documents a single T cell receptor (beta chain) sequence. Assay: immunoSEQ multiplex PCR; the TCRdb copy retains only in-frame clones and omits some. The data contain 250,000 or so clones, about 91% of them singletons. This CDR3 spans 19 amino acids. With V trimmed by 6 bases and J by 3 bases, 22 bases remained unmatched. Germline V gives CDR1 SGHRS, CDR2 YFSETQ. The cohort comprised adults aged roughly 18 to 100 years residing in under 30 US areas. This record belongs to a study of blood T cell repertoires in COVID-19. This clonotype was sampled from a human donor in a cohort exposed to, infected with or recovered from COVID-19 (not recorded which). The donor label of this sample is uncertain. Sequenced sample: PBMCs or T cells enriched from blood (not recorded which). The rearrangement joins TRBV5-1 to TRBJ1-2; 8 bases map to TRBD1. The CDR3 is CASTSRGGQGTLFDYGYTF. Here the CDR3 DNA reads TGCGCCAGCACCTCACGAGGAGGACAGGGAACCCTATTTGACTATGGCTACACCTTC.